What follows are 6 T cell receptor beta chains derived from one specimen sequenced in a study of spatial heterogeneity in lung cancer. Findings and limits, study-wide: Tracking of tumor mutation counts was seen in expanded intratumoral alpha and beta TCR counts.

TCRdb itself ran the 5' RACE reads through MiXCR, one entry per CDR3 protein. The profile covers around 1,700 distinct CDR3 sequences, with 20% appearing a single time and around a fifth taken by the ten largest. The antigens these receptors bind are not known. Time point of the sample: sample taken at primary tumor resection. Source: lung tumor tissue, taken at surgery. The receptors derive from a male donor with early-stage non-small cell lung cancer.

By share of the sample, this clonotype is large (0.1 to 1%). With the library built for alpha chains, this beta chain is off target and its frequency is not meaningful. The CDR3: CASSHGRGETQYF. CDR3 DNA: TGTGCCAGCAGCCACGGACGAGGCGAGACCCAGTACTTC. The chain joins TRBV11-2 to TRBJ2-5; D is unclear. CDR1 and CDR2 from the germline V gene are SGHAT and FQNNGV. This CDR3 is built from 13 residues. V lost 5 bases and J lost 5, with 12 bases in between.

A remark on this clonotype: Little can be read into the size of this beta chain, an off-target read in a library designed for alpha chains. The CDR3 DNA is TGCGCCAGCAGCTGGGGCGGGACTGACTATGGCTACACCTTC. This sequence encodes CASSWGGTDYGYTF. The chain joins TRBV5-1 to TRBJ1-2; D is perhaps TRBD1 (5 bases). The CDR3 runs 14 residues. Trimming shortened V by 3 bases and J by 3 bases, and 12 bases separated the two germline ends. CDR1 is SGHRS and CDR2 is YFSETQ in the germline V gene.

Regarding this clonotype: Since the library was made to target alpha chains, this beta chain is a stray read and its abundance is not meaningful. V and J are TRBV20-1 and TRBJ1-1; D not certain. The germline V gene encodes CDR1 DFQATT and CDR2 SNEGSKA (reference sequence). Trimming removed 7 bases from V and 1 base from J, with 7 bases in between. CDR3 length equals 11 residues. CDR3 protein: CSVGQNTEAFF. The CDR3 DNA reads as TGCAGTGTAGGGCAGAACACTGAAGCTTTCTTT.

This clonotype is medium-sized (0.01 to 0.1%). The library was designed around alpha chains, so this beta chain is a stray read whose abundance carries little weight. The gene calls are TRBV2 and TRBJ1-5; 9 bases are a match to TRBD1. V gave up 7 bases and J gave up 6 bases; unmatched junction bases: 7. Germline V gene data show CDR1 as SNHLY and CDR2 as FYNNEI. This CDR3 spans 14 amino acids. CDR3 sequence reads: CASNKQGARQPQHF. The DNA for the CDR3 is TGTGCCAGCAATAAACAGGGGGCTCGTCAGCCCCAGCATTTT.

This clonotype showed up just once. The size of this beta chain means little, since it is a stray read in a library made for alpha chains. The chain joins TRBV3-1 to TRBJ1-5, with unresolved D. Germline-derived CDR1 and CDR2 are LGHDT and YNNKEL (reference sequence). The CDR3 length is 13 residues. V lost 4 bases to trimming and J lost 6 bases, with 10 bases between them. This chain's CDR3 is CASSPPSGQPQHF. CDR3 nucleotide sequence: TGTGCCAGCAGCCCCCCATCCGGTCAGCCCCAGCATTTT.

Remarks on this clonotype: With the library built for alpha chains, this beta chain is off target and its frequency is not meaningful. The CDR3 sequence: CASSQDPQGGPTQFF. For the CDR3, the DNA is TGCGCCAGCAGCCAAGATCCCCAAGGGGGTCCTACGCAGTTCTTC. This chain links TRBV4-1 with TRBJ2-1, with TRBD1 as a possible D gene (6 bases). The CDR3 is made up of 15 amino acids. CDR1 and CDR2 (germline): MGHRA, YSYEKL. The ends were cut back, 0 bases at V and 12 bases at J, with 18 bases in the middle.